This is a list of T cell receptor beta chains from one sample in a study of blood T cell repertoires in COVID-19. Libraries were prepared by immunoSEQ multiplex PCR; TCRdb keeps only in-frame clonotypes and omits some of them. The sample contains around 20,000 clones, nearly 90% of which appear only once. Sequenced material: peripheral blood. All receptors come from a human donor with active COVID-19. The donor label of this sample is uncertain. The CDR3 runs from the conserved cysteine through the conserved F or W. Fields, in order: CDR3 protein, J gene, V gene.

cdr3_aa: CASTSPGPRDEQYF; j_call: TRBJ2-7; v_call: TRBV6-5
cdr3_aa: CASSFPGLAGREQYF; j_call: TRBJ2-7; v_call: TRBV7-2
cdr3_aa: CASGTGEAEAFF; j_call: TRBJ1-1; v_call: TRBV27
cdr3_aa: CASSPGGVTNQPQHF; j_call: TRBJ1-5; v_call: TRBV7-2
cdr3_aa: CTSSQDRSNGWRLGTEAFF; j_call: TRBJ1-1; v_call: TRBV1
cdr3_aa: CASSIDLFGLANTGELFF; j_call: TRBJ2-2; v_call: TRBV19
cdr3_aa: CASSQDPGSYEQYF; j_call: TRBJ2-7; v_call: TRBV4-1
cdr3_aa: CASSPGQGSGANVLTF; j_call: TRBJ2-6; v_call: TRBV6-2/TRBV6-3
cdr3_aa: CASSQVGLAVRGDTQYF; j_call: TRBJ2-3; v_call: TRBV4-1
cdr3_aa: CASSKGRTSGGDTQYF; j_call: TRBJ2-3; v_call: TRBV21-1
cdr3_aa: CASSSLYGELFF; j_call: TRBJ2-2; v_call: TRBV7-2
cdr3_aa: CASSPRTGGPKEQYF; j_call: TRBJ2-7; v_call: TRBV11-1
cdr3_aa: CASSSAAGHQETQYF; j_call: TRBJ2-5; v_call: TRBV11-2
cdr3_aa: CAISEGPPDEQYF; j_call: TRBJ2-7; v_call: TRBV10-3
cdr3_aa: CASSRKPGDPNQPQHF; j_call: TRBJ1-5; v_call: TRBV4-2
cdr3_aa: CSASFSGLAGGSTDTQYF; j_call: TRBJ2-3; v_call: TRBV20-1
cdr3_aa: CASGELGLEETQYF; j_call: TRBJ2-5; v_call: TRBV6-5
cdr3_aa: CASSLVAGGQETQYF; j_call: TRBJ2-5; v_call: TRBV5-1
cdr3_aa: CASSFDRVAYNEQFF; j_call: TRBJ2-1; v_call: TRBV2
cdr3_aa: CASSSGTASYNEQFF; j_call: TRBJ2-1; v_call: TRBV6-5
cdr3_aa: CASSLDRGQETQYF; j_call: TRBJ2-5; v_call: TRBV5-4
cdr3_aa: CASSPRATGSQETQYF; j_call: TRBJ2-5; v_call: TRBV18
cdr3_aa: CASSQGKRSSYNEQFF; j_call: TRBJ2-1; v_call: TRBV4-3
cdr3_aa: CASSYPSGTSYEQYF; j_call: TRBJ2-7; v_call: TRBV6-2/TRBV6-3
cdr3_aa: CASSLASGGTKNIQYF; j_call: TRBJ2-4; v_call: TRBV7-8
cdr3_aa: CASSESQGISYEQYF; j_call: TRBJ2-7; v_call: TRBV6-1
cdr3_aa: CSVYLPVSSGEQFF; j_call: TRBJ2-1; v_call: TRBV29-1
cdr3_aa: CASTFGIEQYF; j_call: TRBJ2-7; v_call: TRBV6-5
cdr3_aa: CASSPGQTPGELFF; j_call: TRBJ2-2; v_call: TRBV3-1/TRBV3-2
cdr3_aa: CASSLMNGQGYGYTF; j_call: TRBJ1-2; v_call: TRBV7-2
cdr3_aa: CASSLGDRTMGEQYF; j_call: TRBJ2-7; v_call: TRBV5-1
cdr3_aa: CASSVEAGGPRDTEAFF; j_call: TRBJ1-1; v_call: TRBV9
cdr3_aa: CASSLDGRGTDTQYF; j_call: TRBJ2-3; v_call: TRBV7-2
cdr3_aa: CASSDYPGIEQFF; j_call: TRBJ2-1; v_call: TRBV11-3
cdr3_aa: CASRGLTSGRETQYF; j_call: TRBJ2-5; v_call: TRBV2
cdr3_aa: CASSQGPAGGGRETQYF; j_call: TRBJ2-5; v_call: TRBV19
cdr3_aa: CASSLDGGDNSGNTIYF; j_call: TRBJ1-3; v_call: TRBV5-1
cdr3_aa: CSAFYAGELFF; j_call: TRBJ2-2; v_call: TRBV20-1
cdr3_aa: CASSSSGGAQETQYF; j_call: TRBJ2-5; v_call: TRBV6-2/TRBV6-3
cdr3_aa: CAILGGPPGELFF; j_call: TRBJ2-2; v_call: TRBV6-7
cdr3_aa: CASSQGGVSNQPQHF; j_call: TRBJ1-5; v_call: TRBV3-1/TRBV3-2
cdr3_aa: CASSFGTSGGGGETQYF; j_call: TRBJ2-5; v_call: TRBV7-6
cdr3_aa: CASSISGSGEQYF; j_call: TRBJ2-7; v_call: TRBV25-1
cdr3_aa: CASSPGTSLREQFF; j_call: TRBJ2-1; v_call: TRBV18
cdr3_aa: CASSRKSGTSVDNEQFF; j_call: TRBJ2-1; v_call: TRBV4-2
cdr3_aa: CASSYDSTSGYTF; j_call: TRBJ1-2; v_call: TRBV6-5
cdr3_aa: CASSQEGTGATGELFF; j_call: TRBJ2-2; v_call: TRBV4-3
cdr3_aa: CASMGGTTADTQYF; j_call: TRBJ2-3; v_call: TRBV5-1
cdr3_aa: CASSLVARDTQYF; j_call: TRBJ2-3; v_call: TRBV12-3/TRBV12-4
cdr3_aa: CSSVGQGAPIDTQYF; j_call: TRBJ2-3; v_call: TRBV29-1
cdr3_aa: CASSPPTGMNTEAFF; j_call: TRBJ1-1; v_call: TRBV7-6
cdr3_aa: CASIDRGLNTEAFF; j_call: TRBJ1-1; v_call: TRBV6-5
cdr3_aa: CASSFTASGSWETQYF; j_call: TRBJ2-5; v_call: TRBV9
cdr3_aa: CASKVTGDSPLHF; j_call: TRBJ1-6; v_call: TRBV12-3/TRBV12-4
cdr3_aa: CASSARPDRTYEQYF; j_call: TRBJ2-7; v_call: TRBV9